Only a few counts were recorded for the clone carrying this T cell receptor beta chain. The antigen is unknown. TCRdb recomputed calls from the 5' RACE reads with MiXCR, one row per CDR3 protein. The data hold over 250,000 distinct CDR3 sequences, with approximately 4% observed a single time. The sample originates from a study of T cells after yellow fever vaccination. Study-level results: Subsequent booster samples again held most clones from primary vaccination (96% CD4, 85% to 90% CD8). The secondary response peaked faster, at day 5 versus 15, but was weaker.

The CDR3 covers 16 residues. CDR1 is MGHDK, CDR2 SYGVNS, per germline. V shed 1 base and J 7 bases; nucleotides not matched to a gene: 9. The sequencing here drew on PBMCs, taken 5 days after the yellow fever booster vaccination. This receptor was identified in a young man who received the YFV17D yellow fever vaccine. The J gene is TRBJ2-1, the V gene TRBV25-1; 8 bases are shared with TRBD2. CDR3 sequence (DNA): TGTGCCAGCAGTGAATTAGAAGCGGGGGCGTCAAATGAGCAGTTCTTC. Its protein is CASSELEAGASNEQFF.